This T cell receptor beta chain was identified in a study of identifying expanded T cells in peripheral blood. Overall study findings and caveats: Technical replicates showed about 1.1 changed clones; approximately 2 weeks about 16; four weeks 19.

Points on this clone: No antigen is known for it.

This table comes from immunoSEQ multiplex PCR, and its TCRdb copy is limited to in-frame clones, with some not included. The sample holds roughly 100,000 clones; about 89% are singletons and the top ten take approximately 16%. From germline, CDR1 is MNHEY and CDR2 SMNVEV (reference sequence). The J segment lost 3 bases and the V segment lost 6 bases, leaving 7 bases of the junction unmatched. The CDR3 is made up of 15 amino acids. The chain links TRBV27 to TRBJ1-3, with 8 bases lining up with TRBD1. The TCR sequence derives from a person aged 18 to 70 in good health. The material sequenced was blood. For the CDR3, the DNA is TGTGCCAGCAGCCCTACAGGGGGAGGTGGAAACACCATATATTTT. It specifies CASSPTGGGGNTIYF.